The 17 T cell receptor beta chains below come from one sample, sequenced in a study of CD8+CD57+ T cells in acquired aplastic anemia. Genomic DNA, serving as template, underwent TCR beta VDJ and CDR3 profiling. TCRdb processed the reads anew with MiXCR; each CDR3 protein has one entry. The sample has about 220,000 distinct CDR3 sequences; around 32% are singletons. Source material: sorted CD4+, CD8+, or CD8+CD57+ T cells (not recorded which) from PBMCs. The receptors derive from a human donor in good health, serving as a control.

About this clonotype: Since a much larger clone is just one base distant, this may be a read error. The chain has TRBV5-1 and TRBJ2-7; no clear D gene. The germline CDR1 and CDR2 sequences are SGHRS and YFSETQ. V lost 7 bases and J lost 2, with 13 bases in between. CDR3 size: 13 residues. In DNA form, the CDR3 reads TGCGCCAGCGGCAACGACCCAACCTACGAGCAGTACTTC. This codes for CASGNDPTYEQYF.

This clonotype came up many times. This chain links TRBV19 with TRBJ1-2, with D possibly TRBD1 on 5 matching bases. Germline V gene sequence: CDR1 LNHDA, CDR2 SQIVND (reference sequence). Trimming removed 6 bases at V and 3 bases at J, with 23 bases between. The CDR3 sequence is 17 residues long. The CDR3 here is CASRIAAGSRWDYGYTF. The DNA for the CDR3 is TGTGCCAGTAGAATCGCGGCAGGGAGTCGGTGGGACTATGGCTACACCTTC. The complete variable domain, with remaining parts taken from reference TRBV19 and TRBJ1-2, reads DGGITQSPKYLFRKEGQNVTLSCEQNLNHDAMYWYRQDPGQGLRLIYYSQIVNDFQKGDIAEGYSVSREKKESFPLTVTSAQKNPTAFYLCASRIAAGSRWDYGYTFGSGTRLTVV.

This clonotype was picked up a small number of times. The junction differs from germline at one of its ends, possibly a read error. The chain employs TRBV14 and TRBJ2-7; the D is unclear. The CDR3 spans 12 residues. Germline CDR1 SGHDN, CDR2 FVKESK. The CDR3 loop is CTSSQSLQRQYF. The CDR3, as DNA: TGTACCAGCAGCCAAAGCCTACAGAGGCAGTACTTC.

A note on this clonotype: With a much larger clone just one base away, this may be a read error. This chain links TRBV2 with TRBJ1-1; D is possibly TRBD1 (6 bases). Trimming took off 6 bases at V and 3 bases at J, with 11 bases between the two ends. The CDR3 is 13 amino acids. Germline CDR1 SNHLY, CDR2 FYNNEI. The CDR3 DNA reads TGTGCCAGCAGCTTAGGGGGTCACACTGAAGCTTTCTTT. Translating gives CASSLGGHTEAFF.

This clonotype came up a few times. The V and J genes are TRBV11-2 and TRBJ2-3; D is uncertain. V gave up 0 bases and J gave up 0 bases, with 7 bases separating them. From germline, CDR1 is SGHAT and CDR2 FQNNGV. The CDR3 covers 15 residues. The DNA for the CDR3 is TGTGCCAGCAGCTTAGACGGATTCAGCACAGATACGCAGTATTTT. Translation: CASSLDGFSTDTQYF.

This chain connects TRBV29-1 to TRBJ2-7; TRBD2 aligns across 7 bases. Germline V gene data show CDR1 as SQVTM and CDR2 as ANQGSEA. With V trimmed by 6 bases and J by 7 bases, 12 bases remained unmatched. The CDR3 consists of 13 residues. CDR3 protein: CSVQSVTGGEQYF. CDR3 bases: TGCAGCGTCCAGTCCGTTACGGGGGGAGAGCAGTACTTC.

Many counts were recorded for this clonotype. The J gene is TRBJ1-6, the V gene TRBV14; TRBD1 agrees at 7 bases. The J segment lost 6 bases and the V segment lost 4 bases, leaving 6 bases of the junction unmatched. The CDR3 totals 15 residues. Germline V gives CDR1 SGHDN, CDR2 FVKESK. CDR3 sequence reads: CASSRGTAPNSPLHF. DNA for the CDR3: TGTGCCAGCAGCCGAGGGACAGCCCCTAATTCACCCCTCCACTTT.

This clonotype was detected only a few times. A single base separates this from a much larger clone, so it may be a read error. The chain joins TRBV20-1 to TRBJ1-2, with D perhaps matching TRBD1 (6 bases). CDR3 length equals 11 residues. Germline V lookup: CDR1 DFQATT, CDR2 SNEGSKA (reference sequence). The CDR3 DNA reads TGCGGTGCTCGGACAGACTATGGCTACACCTTC. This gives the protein CGARTDYGYTF.

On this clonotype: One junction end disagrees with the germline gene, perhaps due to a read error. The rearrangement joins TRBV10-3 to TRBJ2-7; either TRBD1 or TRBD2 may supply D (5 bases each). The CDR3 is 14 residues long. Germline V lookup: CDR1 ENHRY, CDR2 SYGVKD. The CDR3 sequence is CATQGHGAGYEQCF. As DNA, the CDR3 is TGTGCCACCCAAGGGCACGGGGCTGGCTACGAGCAGTGCTTC.

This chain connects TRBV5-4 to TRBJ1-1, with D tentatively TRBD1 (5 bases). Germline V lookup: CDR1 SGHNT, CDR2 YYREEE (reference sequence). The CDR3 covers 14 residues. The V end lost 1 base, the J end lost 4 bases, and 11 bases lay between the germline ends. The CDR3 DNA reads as TGTGCCAGCAGCTTGTGGGGGAGTGGCACTGAAGCTTTCTTT. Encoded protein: CASSLWGSGTEAFF.

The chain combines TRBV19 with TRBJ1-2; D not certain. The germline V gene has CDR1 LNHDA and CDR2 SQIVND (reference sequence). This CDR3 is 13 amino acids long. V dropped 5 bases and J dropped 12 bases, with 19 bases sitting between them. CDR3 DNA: TGTGCCAGTAGTCTCCTAGGGTGGGCTAAGAACACCTTC. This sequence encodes CASSLLGWAKNTF.

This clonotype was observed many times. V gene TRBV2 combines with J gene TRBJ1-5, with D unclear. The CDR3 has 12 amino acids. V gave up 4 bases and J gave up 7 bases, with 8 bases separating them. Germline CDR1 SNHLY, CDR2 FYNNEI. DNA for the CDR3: TGTGCCAGCAGTGTAGGAGCCCAGCCCCAGCATTTT. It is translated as CASSVGAQPQHF.

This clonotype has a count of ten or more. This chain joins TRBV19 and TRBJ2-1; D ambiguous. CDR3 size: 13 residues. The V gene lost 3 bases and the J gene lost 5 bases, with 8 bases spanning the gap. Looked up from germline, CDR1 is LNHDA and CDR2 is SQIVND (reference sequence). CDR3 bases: TGTGCCAGTAGTATTAACGGAGACAATGAGCAGTTCTTC. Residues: CASSINGDNEQFF.

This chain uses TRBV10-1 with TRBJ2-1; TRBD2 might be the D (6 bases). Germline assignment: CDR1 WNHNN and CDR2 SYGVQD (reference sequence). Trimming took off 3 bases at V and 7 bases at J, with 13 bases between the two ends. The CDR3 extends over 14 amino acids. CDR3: CASSEGQTRNEQFF. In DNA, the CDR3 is TGCGCCAGCAGTGAAGGCCAGACTAGGAATGAGCAGTTCTTC.

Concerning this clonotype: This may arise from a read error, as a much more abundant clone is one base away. The chain's CDR3 is CAGSKPRVRGETQYF. The CDR3 region has the DNA TGTGCCGGCAGCAAACCCCGAGTCAGGGGTGAGACCCAGTACTTC. This sequence joins TRBV7-9 and TRBJ2-5; the D gene is possibly TRBD1 (6 bases). Germline V lookup: CDR1 SEHNR, CDR2 FQNEAQ (reference sequence). The CDR3 loop spans 15 amino acids.

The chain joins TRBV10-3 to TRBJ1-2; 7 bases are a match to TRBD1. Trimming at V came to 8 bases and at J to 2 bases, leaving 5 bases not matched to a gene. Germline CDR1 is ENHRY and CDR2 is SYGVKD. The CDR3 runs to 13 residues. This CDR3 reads CAISRDRNYGYTF. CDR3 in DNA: TGTGCCATCTCCCGGGACAGAAACTATGGCTACACCTTC.

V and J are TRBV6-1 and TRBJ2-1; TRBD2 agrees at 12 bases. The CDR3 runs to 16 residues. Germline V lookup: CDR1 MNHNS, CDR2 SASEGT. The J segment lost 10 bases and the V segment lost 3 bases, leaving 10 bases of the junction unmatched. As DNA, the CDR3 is TGTGCCAGCAGTGATTTGGGGCTAGCGGGAGGGTTCGAGCAGTTCTTC. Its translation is CASSDLGLAGGFEQFF.